The clone carrying this T cell receptor (beta chain) was recorded a few times. Its specificity is not known. Together with a sample-barcoded 5' primer, a J-beta primer mix was included in a second PCR lasting about 6 to 11 cycles. One entry per CDR3 protein results from TCRdb running MiXCR on the 5' RACE reads. Of about 670,000 distinct CDR3 sequences listed, over 40% are singletons. The sample belongs to a study of blood T cells in healthy people across ages. Study findings and constraints: The long-lived group displayed more naive CD4+ cells, plus higher diversity, than the aged donors did.

Russia was home to the donors, healthy Caucasian individuals aged roughly 6 to 90. The extraction recovered at least 5.5 micrograms of total RNA per sample. Germline V gives CDR1 SNHLY, CDR2 FYNNEI. The CDR3 loop spans 16 amino acids. V lost 0 bases to trimming and J lost 6 bases, with 15 bases between them. The chain has TRBV2 and TRBJ2-4; possible D gene TRBD2, 7 bases. Specimen: blood. The TCR originated in a woman aged 80 or over in good health. The CDR3 DNA follows: TGTGCCAGCAGTGAAGCGGGGTCTAGGGGGGGAAACATTCAGTACTTC. It is translated as CASSEAGSRGGNIQYF.